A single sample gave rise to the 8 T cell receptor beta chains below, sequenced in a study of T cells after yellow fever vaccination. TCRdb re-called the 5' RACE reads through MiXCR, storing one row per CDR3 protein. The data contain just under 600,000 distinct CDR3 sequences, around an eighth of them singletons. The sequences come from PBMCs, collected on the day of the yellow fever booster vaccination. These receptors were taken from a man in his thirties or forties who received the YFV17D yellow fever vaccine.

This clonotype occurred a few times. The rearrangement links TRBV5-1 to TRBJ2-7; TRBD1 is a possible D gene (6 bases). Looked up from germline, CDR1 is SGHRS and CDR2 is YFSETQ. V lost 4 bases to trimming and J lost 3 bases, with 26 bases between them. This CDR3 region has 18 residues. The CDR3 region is CASSLVLTGHRENYEQYF. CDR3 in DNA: TGCGCCAGCAGCCTGGTGCTCACGGGGCACAGGGAAAACTACGAGCAGTACTTC.

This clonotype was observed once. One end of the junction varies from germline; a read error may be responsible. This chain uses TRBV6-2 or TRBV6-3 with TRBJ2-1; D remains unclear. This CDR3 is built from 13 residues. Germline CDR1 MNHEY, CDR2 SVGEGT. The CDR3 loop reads CTSRQDDGNEQFF. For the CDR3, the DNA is TGTACCAGCAGGCAGGACGACGGCAATGAGCAGTTCTTC.

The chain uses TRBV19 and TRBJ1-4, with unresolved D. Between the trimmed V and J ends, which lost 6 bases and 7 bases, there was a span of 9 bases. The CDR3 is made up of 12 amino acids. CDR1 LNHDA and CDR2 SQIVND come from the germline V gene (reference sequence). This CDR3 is CASSAGSEKLFF. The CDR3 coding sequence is TGTGCCAGTAGCGCGGGGAGTGAAAAACTGTTTTTT.

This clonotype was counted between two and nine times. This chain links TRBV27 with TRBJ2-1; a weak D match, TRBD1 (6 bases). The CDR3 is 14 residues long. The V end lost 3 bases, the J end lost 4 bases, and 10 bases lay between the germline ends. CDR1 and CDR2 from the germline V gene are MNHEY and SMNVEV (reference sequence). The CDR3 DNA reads TGTGCCAGCAGTTTGAGTGACAGGTACAATGAGCAGTTCTTC. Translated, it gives CASSLSDRYNEQFF.

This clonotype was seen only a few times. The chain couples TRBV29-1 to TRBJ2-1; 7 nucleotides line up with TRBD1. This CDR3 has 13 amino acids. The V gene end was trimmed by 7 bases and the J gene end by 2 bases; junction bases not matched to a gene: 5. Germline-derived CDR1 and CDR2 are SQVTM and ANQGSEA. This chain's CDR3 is CSGGQATYNEQFF. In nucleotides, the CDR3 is TGCAGCGGCGGACAGGCTACCTACAATGAGCAGTTCTTC.

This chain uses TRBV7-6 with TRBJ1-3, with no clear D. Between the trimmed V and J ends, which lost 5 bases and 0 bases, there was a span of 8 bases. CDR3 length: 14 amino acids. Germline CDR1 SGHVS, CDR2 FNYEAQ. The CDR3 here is CASSVSDSGNTIYF. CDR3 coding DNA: TGTGCCAGCAGCGTCAGCGACTCTGGAAACACCATATATTTT. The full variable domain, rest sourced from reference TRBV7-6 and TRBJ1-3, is GAGVSQSPRYKVTKRGQDVALRCDPISGHVSLYWYRQALGQGPEFLTYFNYEAQQDKSGLPNDRFSAERPEGSISTLTIQRTEQRDSAMYRCASSVSDSGNTIYFGEGSWLTVV.

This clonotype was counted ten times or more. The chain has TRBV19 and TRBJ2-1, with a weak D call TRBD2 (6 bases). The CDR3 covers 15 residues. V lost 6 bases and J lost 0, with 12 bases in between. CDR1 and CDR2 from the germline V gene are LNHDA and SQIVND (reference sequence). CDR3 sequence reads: CASRVGSSSYNEQFF. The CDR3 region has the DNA TGTGCCAGTAGGGTCGGGAGCAGCTCCTACAATGAGCAGTTCTTC.

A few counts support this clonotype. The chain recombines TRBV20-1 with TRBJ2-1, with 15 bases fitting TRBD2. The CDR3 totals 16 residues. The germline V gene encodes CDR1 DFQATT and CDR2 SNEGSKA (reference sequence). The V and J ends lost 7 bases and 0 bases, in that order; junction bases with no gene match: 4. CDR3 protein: CSVPGLAGGSYNEQFF. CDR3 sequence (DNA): TGCAGTGTCCCGGGACTAGCGGGAGGCTCCTACAATGAGCAGTTCTTC.